Sequencing of this TCR beta chain was carried out in a study of T cell repertoires and Cas9 in healthy adults. For the study at large: SpCas9-reactive CD4 and CD8 T cells were characterized for potency, cytotoxicity and lineage. Overall study results and limits: SpCas9-reactive regulatory T cells reportedly mitigated SpCas9-reactive effector T cells in vitro.

A word on this clone: Its antigen is undetermined.

This CDR3 contains 15 residues. The V gene's germline CDR1 is MNHEY and CDR2 SMNVEV (reference sequence). The V gene lost 2 bases and the J gene lost 3 bases, with 14 bases spanning the gap. TCRdb keeps only in-frame clones here, not all; method: immunoSEQ multiplex PCR. The sample records tens of thousands of clones, 91% being singletons. This clonotype originated in a human donor in good health. Sequenced: CD4+ effector T cells (CD127+, CD25-, CD137-, CD154-) from PBMCs; culture status not recorded. The rearrangement uses TRBV27 and TRBJ2-7; D ambiguous. CDR3 nucleotides: TGTGCCAGCAGTTTACGAGATTCTGTTGGCTACGAGCAGTACTTC. Translating gives CASSLRDSVGYEQYF.